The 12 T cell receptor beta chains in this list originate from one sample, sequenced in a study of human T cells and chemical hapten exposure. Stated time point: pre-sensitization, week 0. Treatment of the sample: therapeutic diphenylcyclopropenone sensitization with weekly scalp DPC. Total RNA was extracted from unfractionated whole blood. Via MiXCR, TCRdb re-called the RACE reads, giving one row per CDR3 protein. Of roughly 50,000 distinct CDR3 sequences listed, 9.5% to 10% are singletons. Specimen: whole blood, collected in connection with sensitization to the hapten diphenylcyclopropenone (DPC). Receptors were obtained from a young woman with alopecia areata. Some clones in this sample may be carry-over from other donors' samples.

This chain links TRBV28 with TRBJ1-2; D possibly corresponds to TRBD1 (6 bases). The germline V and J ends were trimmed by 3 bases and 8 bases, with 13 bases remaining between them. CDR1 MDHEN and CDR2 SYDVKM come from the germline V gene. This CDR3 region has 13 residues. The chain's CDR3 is CASSFGGGAGYTF. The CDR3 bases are TGTGCCAGCAGTTTCGGGGGGGGGGCCGGCTACACCTTC.

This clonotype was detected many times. CDR3: CASSLKLMPQHF. In DNA, the CDR3 is TGTGCCAGCAGTTTGAAGCTTATGCCCCAGCATTTT. The chain links TRBV12-3 or TRBV12-4 to TRBJ1-5; D gene ambiguous. Trimming left V 3 bases short and J 9 bases short, with 9 bases between. The CDR3 runs 12 residues.

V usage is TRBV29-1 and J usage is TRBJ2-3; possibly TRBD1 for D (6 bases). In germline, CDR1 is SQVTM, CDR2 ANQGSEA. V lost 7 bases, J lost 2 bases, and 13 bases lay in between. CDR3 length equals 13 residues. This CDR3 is CSASQGTTDTQYF. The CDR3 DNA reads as TGCAGCGCGAGCCAGGGGACCACAGATACGCAGTATTTT.

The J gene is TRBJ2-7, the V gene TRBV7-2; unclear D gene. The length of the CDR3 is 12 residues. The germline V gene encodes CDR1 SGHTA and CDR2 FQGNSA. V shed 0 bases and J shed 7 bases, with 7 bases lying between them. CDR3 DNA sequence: TGTGCCAGCAGCTTAGCGGTAGGAGAGCAGTACTTC. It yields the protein CASSLAVGEQYF.

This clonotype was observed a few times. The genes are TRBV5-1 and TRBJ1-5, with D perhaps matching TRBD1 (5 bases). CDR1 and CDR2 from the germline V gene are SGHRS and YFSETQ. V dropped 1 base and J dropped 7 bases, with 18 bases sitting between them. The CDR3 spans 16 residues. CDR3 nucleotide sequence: TGCGCCAGCAGCTTGTGGGGCCGGGGGGGTAAGCAGCCCCAGCATTTT. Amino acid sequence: CASSLWGRGGKQPQHF.

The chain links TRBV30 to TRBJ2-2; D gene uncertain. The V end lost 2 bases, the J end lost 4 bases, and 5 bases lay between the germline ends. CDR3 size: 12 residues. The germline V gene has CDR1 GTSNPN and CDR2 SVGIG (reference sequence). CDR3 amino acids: CAWSMGTGELFF. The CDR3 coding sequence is TGTGCCTGGAGTATGGGCACCGGGGAGCTGTTTTTT.

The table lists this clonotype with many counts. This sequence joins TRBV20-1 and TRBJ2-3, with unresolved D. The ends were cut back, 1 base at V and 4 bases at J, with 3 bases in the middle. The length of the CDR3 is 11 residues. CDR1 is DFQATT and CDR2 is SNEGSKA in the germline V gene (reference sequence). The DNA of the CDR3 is TGCAGTGCTAGAGTAGCAGATACGCAGTATTTT. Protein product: CSARVADTQYF.

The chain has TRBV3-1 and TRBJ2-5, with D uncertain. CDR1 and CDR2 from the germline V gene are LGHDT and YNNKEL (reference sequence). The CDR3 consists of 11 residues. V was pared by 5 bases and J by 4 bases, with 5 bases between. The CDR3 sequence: CASSTRETQYF. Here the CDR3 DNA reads TGTGCCAGCAGCACCCGAGAGACCCAGTACTTC.

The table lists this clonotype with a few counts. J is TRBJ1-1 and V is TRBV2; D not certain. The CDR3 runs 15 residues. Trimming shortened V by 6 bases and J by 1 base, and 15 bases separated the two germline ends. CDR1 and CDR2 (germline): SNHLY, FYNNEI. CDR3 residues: CASRRLNTANTEAFF. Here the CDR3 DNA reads TGTGCCAGCAGACGACTAAACACAGCGAACACTGAAGCTTTCTTT. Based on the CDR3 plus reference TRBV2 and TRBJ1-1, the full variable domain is EPEVTQTPSHQVTQMGQEVILRCVPISNHLYFYWYRQILGQKVEFLVSFYNNEISEKSEIFDDQFSVERPDGSNFTLKIRSTKLEDSAMYFCASRRLNTANTEAFFGQGTRLTVV.

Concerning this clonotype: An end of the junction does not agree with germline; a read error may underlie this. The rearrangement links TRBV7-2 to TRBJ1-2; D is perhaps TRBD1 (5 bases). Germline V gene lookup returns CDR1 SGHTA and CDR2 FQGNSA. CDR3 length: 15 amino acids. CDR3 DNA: TGTGCCAGCAGCTCCTCCTCGGGGGAGGCACATGGCTACAACTTC. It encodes CASSSSSGEAHGYNF. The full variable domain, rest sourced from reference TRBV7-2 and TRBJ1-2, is GAGVSQSPSNKVTEKGKDVELRCDPISGHTALYWYRQSLGQGLEFLIYFQGNSAPDKSGLPSDRFSAERTGGSVSTLTIQRTQQEDSAVYLCASSSSSGEAHGYNFGSGTRLTVV.

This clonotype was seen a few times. The DNA for the CDR3 is TGTGCCAGCAGTCGACAACTTTTGGCGAACACCGGGGAGCTGTTTTTT. It encodes CASSRQLLANTGELFF. The chain combines TRBV6-5 with TRBJ2-2; D call uncertain. In germline, CDR1 is MNHEY, CDR2 SVGAGI. The CDR3 covers 16 residues. Trimming shortened V by 5 bases and J by 0 bases, and 13 bases separated the two germline ends.

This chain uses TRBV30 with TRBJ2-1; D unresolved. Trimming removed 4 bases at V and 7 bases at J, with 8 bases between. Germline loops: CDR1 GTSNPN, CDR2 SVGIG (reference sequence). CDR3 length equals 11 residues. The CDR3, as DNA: TGTGCCTGGACTCAGAATAATGAGCAGTTCTTC. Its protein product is CAWTQNNEQFF.